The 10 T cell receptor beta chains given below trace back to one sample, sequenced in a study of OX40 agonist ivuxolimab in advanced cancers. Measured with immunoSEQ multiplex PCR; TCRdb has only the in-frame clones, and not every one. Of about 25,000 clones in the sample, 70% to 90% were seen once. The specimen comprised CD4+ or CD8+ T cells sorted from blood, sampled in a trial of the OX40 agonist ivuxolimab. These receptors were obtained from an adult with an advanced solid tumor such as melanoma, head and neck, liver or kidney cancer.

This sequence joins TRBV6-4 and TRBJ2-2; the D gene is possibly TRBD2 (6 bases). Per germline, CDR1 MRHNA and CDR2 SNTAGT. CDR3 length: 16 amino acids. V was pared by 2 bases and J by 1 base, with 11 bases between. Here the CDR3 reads CASSDSRDLNTGELFF. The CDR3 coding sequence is TGTGCCAGCAGTGACAGCCGGGACTTGAACACCGGGGAGCTGTTTTTT.

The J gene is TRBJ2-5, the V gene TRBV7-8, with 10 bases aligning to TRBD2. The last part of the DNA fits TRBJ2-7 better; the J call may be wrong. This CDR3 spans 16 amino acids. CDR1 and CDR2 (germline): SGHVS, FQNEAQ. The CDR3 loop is CASSPEASGRVYEQYF. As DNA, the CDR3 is TGTGCCAGCAGCCCAGAAGCTAGCGGGAGAGTCTACGAGCAGTACTTC.

CDR3 coding DNA: TGTGCCAGCAGCTTTGAGGTCACAGGCAGCACAGATACGCAGTATTTT. It is translated as CASSFEVTGSTDTQYF. The chain combines TRBV7-9 with TRBJ2-3; maybe TRBD1 (5 bases). V gave up 3 bases and J gave up 0 bases, with 13 bases separating them. Germline V gene sequence: CDR1 SEHNR, CDR2 FQNEAQ (reference sequence). The CDR3 runs 16 residues.

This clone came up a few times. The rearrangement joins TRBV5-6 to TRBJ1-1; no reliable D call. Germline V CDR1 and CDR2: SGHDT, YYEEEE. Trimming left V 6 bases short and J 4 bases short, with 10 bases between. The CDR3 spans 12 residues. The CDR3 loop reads CASTGIGTEAFF. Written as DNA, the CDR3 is TGTGCCAGCACCGGAATCGGCACTGAAGCTTTCTTT.

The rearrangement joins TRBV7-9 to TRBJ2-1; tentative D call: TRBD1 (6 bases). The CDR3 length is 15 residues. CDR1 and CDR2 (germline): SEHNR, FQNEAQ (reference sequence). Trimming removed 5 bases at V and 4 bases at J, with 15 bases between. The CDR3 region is CASSRIPDRYNEQFF. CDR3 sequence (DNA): TGTGCCAGCAGCCGAATCCCCGACAGGTACAATGAGCAGTTCTTC.

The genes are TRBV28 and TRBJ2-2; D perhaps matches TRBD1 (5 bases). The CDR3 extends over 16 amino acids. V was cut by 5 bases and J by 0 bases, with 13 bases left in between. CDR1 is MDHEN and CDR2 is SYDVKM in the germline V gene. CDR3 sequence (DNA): TGTGCCAGCAGTCGTACAGGCACCGCGAACACCGGGGAGCTGTTTTTT. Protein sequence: CASSRTGTANTGELFF.

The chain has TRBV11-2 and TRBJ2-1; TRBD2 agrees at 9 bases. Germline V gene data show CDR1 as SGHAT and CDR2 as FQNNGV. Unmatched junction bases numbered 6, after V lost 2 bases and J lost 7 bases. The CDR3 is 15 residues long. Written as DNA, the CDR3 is TGTGCCAGCAGCTTACAAGCGGGGGGAGTTAATGAGCAGTTCTTC. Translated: CASSLQAGGVNEQFF. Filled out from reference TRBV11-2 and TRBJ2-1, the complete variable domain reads EAGVAQSPRYKIIEKRQSVAFWCNPISGHATLYWYQQILGQGPKLLIQFQNNGVVDDSQLPKDRFSAERLKGVDSTLKIQPAKLEDSAVYLCASSLQAGGVNEQFFGPGTRLTVL.

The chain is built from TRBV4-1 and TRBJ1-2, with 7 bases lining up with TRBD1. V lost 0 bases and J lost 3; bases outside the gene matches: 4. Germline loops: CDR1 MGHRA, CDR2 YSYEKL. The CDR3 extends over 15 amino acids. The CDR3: CASSQERGHDYGYTF. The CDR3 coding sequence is TGCGCCAGCAGCCAAGAGAGGGGGCACGACTATGGCTACACCTTC.

CDR3 residues: CASWTGGGEKLFF. The CDR3 bases are TGTGCCAGCTGGACAGGGGGCGGTGAAAAACTGTTTTTT. This chain uses TRBV6-5 with TRBJ1-4, with 11 bases identical to TRBD1. CDR3 length: 13 amino acids. The germline gives CDR1 MNHEY, CDR2 SVGAGI. Unmatched junction bases numbered 3, after V lost 8 bases and J lost 7 bases.

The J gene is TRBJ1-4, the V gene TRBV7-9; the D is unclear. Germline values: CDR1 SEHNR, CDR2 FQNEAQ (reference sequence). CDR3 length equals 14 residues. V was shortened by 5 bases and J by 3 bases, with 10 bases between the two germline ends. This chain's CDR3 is CASSPLRSNEKLFF. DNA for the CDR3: TGTGCCAGCAGCCCCCTGAGGTCTAATGAAAAACTGTTTTTT.